Presented here are 18 T cell receptor beta chains from one specimen sequenced in a study of shared clonotypes between healthy human individuals. Profiling relied on immunoSEQ multiplex PCR, and the TCRdb table lists in-frame clones only, not all of them. The sample carries 2 million to 2.5 million clones, under 95% recorded once. Sequencing was performed on naive CD4+ T cells from PBMCs. Subset meaning: CD45RA+ positively selected. These receptors were taken from a young man in good health. Some clones in this sample may be carry-over from other donors' samples.

The rearrangement links TRBV6-5 to TRBJ1-6, with TRBD1 as a possible D gene (5 bases). V was pared by 7 bases and J by 2 bases, with 9 bases between. The CDR3 length is 14 residues. Germline-derived CDR1 and CDR2 are MNHEY and SVGAGI. The CDR3 sequence is CASTGRPYNSPLHF. The CDR3 bases are TGTGCCAGCACAGGGCGGCCCTATAATTCACCCCTCCACTTT.

V gene TRBV7-2 combines with J gene TRBJ1-3; 10 bases line up with TRBD1. This CDR3 region has 16 residues. V shed 2 bases, J shed 7 bases, and the junction held 8 bases outside the gene matches. Germline V gene lookup returns CDR1 SGHTA and CDR2 FQGNSA. This CDR3 reads CASSLRGTGVKNTIYF. Written as DNA, the CDR3 is TGTGCCAGCAGCTTAAGGGGGACAGGGGTTAAGAACACCATATATTTT. Combining the CDR3 with reference TRBV7-2 and TRBJ1-3 gives the whole variable domain GAGVSQSPSNKVTEKGKDVELRCDPISGHTALYWYRQSLGQGLEFLIYFQGNSAPDKSGLPSDRFSAERTGGSVSTLTIQRTQQEDSAVYLCASSLRGTGVKNTIYFGEGSWLTVV.

The rearrangement uses TRBV4-1 and TRBJ2-3; D is undetermined. Germline CDR1 is MGHRA and CDR2 is YSYEKL. CDR3 length equals 14 residues. V lost 4 bases and J lost 3, with 11 bases in between. This CDR3 reads CASSPQLGTDTQYF. In DNA, the CDR3 is TGCGCCAGCAGCCCTCAACTCGGGACAGATACGCAGTATTTT.

The J gene is TRBJ2-5, the V gene TRBV6-1, with D tentatively TRBD1 (5 bases). The V end was cut by 4 bases, the J end by 4 bases, with 13 bases between. Germline CDR1 and CDR2: MNHNS and SASEGT. This CDR3 is built from 14 residues. CDR3 sequence (DNA): TGTGCCAGCAGTGTAAGGGGCAGGAGAGAGACCCAGTACTTC. Translated, it gives CASSVRGRRETQYF.

This chain links TRBV5-4 with TRBJ2-5; D may match TRBD1 or TRBD2 (5 bases each). V shed 1 base and J shed 5 bases, with 15 bases lying between them. The germline gives CDR1 SGHNT, CDR2 YYREEE (reference sequence). There are 15 residues in the CDR3. The CDR3 here is CASSLRLSGAETQYF. The CDR3 bases are TGTGCCAGCAGCTTGAGGTTGTCCGGGGCGGAGACCCAGTACTTC.

J is TRBJ2-3 and V is TRBV4-1, with 10 bases lining up with TRBD1. The V segment lost 5 bases and the J segment 3 bases; nucleotides outside the gene matches: 8. Germline V gives CDR1 MGHRA, CDR2 YSYEKL. This CDR3 is built from 16 residues. DNA of the CDR3: TGCGCCAGCAGCTTTCCCGGGACAGGGGCAACAGATACGCAGTATTTT. As protein: CASSFPGTGATDTQYF.

This rearrangement joins TRBV5-1 to TRBJ2-7, with a possible D match to TRBD1 (5 bases). The CDR3 length is 18 residues. Germline V lookup: CDR1 SGHRS, CDR2 YFSETQ. Trimming pared 2 bases from V and 3 bases from J, leaving 24 bases between. DNA for the CDR3: TGCGCCAGCAGCTTAAGATCTCGGACATTAACTGGGGTCTACGAGCAGTACTTC. Protein product: CASSLRSRTLTGVYEQYF. Combining the CDR3 with reference TRBV5-1 and TRBJ2-7 gives the whole variable domain KAGVTQTPRYLIKTRGQQVTLSCSPISGHRSVSWYQQTPGQGLQFLFEYFSETQRNKGNFPGRFSGRQFSNSRSEMNVSTLELGDSALYLCASSLRSRTLTGVYEQYFGPGTRLTVT.

The rearrangement links TRBV18 to TRBJ2-7; 7 bases map to TRBD2. The CDR3 is made up of 16 amino acids. V shed 5 bases and J 5 bases; nucleotides not matched to a gene: 15. Germline-derived CDR1 and CDR2 are KGHSH and LQKENI. This CDR3 is CASSTRHGEGWDEQYF. The CDR3, as DNA: TGTGCCAGCTCAACTCGACACGGGGAGGGCTGGGACGAGCAGTACTTC.

This clone was seen a single time. The V and J genes are TRBV5-4 and TRBJ2-2; maybe TRBD1 (5 bases). The CDR3 has 14 residues. V shed 3 bases and J shed 5 bases, with 11 bases lying between them. Germline V gives CDR1 SGHNT, CDR2 YYREEE (reference sequence). CDR3 protein: CASSSFRDTGELFF. In DNA, the CDR3 is TGTGCCAGCAGCTCGTTCAGGGATACCGGGGAGCTGTTTTTT.

This clone was counted once. The same CDR3 can be traced to other DNA sequences in this sample. The chain is built from TRBV27 and TRBJ1-2; 10 nucleotides line up with TRBD1. V shed 4 bases and J 4 bases; nucleotides not matched to a gene: 3. The CDR3 has 14 residues. Germline V gene data show CDR1 as MNHEY and CDR2 as SMNVEV (reference sequence). The DNA of the CDR3 is TGTGCCAGCAGTTCGACAGGGGGCGGCTATGGCTACACCTTC. It is translated as CASSSTGGGYGYTF.

CDR3 DNA sequence: TGCGCCAGCAGCCCGGCGGGGCCGGGCACTGAAGCTTTCTTT. This encodes CASSPAGPGTEAFF. The chain recombines TRBV5-1 with TRBJ1-1, with a possible D match to TRBD1 (5 bases). Trimming took 4 bases from V and 4 from J, leaving 14 bases between them. Germline V gene data show CDR1 as SGHRS and CDR2 as YFSETQ. The length of the CDR3 is 14 residues.

The J gene is TRBJ2-7, the V gene TRBV29-1; D possibly matches TRBD1 or TRBD2 (5 bases each). The germline V gene encodes CDR1 SQVTM and CDR2 ANQGSEA. With 3 bases removed from V and 5 bases from J, the gap between germline ends came to 11 bases. The CDR3 sequence is 12 residues long. DNA of the CDR3: TGCAGCGTTGACCGGGGCGCGAACGAGCAGTACTTC. Protein sequence: CSVDRGANEQYF.

The genes are TRBV28 and TRBJ1-5; no reliable D call. The CDR3 is 18 amino acids. V gave up 3 bases and J gave up 0 bases, with 18 bases separating them. Germline V CDR1 and CDR2: MDHEN, SYDVKM. For the CDR3, the DNA is TGTGCCAGCAGTTTGATTTACGGAGTTGAGCTTAGCAATCAGCCCCAGCATTTT. This codes for CASSLIYGVELSNQPQHF.

The chain couples TRBV5-6 to TRBJ1-1, with TRBD1 matching 8 bases. V trimming: 5 bases; J trimming: 4 bases; junction bases outside the gene matches: 10. The CDR3 has 15 amino acids. Germline V lookup: CDR1 SGHDT, CDR2 YYEEEE. The CDR3 sequence is CASSSRTGRSTEAFF. The DNA for the CDR3 is TGTGCCAGCAGTTCCAGGACAGGGCGGAGCACTGAAGCTTTCTTT.

The rearrangement links TRBV11-1 to TRBJ2-3; 8 nucleotides line up with TRBD1. V was pared by 3 bases and J by 4 bases, with 3 bases of the junction left unmatched. The germline CDR1 and CDR2 sequences are SGHAT and FQDESV (reference sequence). This CDR3 has 14 residues. The CDR3 spells CASSFTQGADTQYF. CDR3 nucleotides: TGTGCCAGCAGCTTCACACAGGGGGCAGATACGCAGTATTTT.

The J gene is TRBJ2-7, the V gene TRBV27; 8 bases line up with TRBD1. Germline values: CDR1 MNHEY, CDR2 SMNVEV (reference sequence). This CDR3 has 15 amino acids. V lost 5 bases to trimming and J lost 4 bases; unmatched junction nucleotides: 10. The CDR3 region is CASSPLYRDRYEQYF. DNA for the CDR3: TGTGCCAGCAGTCCGCTATACCGGGACAGGTACGAGCAGTACTTC.

The gene calls are TRBV19 and TRBJ2-1, with 11 nucleotides matching TRBD2. The CDR3 is made up of 16 amino acids. From germline, CDR1 is LNHDA and CDR2 SQIVND (reference sequence). V lost 5 bases to trimming and J lost 3 bases; unmatched junction nucleotides: 6. The CDR3 loop is CASSSSGRNYYNEQFF. The CDR3 DNA reads as TGTGCCAGTAGTTCTAGCGGGAGGAACTACTACAATGAGCAGTTCTTC. The whole variable domain, filled in from reference TRBV19 and TRBJ2-1, reads DGGITQSPKYLFRKEGQNVTLSCEQNLNHDAMYWYRQDPGQGLRLIYYSQIVNDFQKGDIAEGYSVSREKKESFPLTVTSAQKNPTAFYLCASSSSGRNYYNEQFFGPGTRLTVL.

V and J are TRBV5-5 and TRBJ1-5; no clear D. The V end was cut by 0 bases, the J end by 0 bases, with 4 bases between. Germline V gene data show CDR1 as SGHKS and CDR2 as YYEKEE (reference sequence). The CDR3 consists of 14 residues. CDR3 sequence reads: CASSLGGSNQPQHF. The CDR3 DNA is TGTGCCAGCAGCTTGGGGGGTAGCAATCAGCCCCAGCATTTT.